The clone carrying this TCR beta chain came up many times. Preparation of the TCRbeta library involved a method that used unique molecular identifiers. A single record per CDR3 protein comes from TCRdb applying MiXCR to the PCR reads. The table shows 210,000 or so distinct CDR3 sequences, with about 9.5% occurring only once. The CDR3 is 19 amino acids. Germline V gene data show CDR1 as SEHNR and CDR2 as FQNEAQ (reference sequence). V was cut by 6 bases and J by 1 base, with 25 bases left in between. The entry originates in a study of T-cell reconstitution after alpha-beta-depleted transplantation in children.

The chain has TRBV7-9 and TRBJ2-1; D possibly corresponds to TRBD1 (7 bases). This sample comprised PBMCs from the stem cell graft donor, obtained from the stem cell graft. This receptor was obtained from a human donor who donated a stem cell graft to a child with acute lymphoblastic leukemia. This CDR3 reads CASSGKERASGGSYNEQFF. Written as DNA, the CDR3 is TGTGCCAGCAGTGGGAAAGAGAGGGCTTCAGGGGGGTCCTACAATGAGCAGTTCTTC.